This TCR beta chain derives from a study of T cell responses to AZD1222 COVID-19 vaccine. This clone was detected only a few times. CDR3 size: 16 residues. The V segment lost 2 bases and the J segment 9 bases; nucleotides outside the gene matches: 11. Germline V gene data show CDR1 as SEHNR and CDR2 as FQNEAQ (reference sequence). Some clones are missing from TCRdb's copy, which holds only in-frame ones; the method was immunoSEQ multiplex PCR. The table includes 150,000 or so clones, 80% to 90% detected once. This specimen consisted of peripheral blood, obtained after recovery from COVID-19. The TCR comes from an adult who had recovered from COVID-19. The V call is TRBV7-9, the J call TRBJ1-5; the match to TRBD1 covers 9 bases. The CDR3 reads CASSLIPQGAAAPQHF. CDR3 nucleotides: TGTGCCAGCAGCTTAATCCCACAGGGGGCCGCAGCGCCCCAGCATTTT. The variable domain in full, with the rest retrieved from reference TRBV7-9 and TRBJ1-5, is DTGVSQNPRHKITKRGQNVTFRCDPISEHNRLYWYRQTLGQGPEFLTYFQNEAQLEKSRLLSDRFSAERPKGSFSTLEIQRTEQGDSAMYLCASSLIPQGAAAPQHFGDGTRLSIL.